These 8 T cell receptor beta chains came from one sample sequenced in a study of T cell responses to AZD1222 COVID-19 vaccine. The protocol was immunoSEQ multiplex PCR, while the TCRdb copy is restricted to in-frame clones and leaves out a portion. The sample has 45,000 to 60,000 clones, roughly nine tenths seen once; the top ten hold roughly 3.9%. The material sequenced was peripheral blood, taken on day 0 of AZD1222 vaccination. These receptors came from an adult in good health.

The chain's CDR3 is CASSPRQDHTGELFF. The CDR3 DNA sequence: TGTGCCAGCAGCCCCAGACAGGACCACACCGGGGAGCTGTTTTTT. The V call is TRBV3-1 (or the pseudogene TRBV3-2), the J call TRBJ2-2, with D tentatively TRBD1 (6 bases). The CDR3 runs 15 residues. The ends were cut back, 4 bases at V and 3 bases at J, with 12 bases in the middle. Germline V gives CDR1 LGHDT, CDR2 YNNKEL (reference sequence).

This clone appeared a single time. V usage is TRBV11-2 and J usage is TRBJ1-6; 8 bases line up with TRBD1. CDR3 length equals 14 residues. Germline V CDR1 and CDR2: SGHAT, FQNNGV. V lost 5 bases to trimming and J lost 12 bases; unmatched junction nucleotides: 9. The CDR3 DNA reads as TGTGCCAGCAGCGTTGACAGGGGCAGTGGACCCCTCCACTTT. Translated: CASSVDRGSGPLHF.

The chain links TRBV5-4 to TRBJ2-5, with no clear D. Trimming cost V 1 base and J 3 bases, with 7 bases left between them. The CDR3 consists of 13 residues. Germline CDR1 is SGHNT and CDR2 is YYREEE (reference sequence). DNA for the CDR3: TGTGCCAGCAGCTTGATTGACAAAGAGACCCAGTACTTC. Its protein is CASSLIDKETQYF.

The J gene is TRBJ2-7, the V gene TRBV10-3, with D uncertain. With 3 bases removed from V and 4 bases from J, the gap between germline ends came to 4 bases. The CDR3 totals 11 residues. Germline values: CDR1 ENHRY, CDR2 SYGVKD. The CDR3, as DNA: TGTGCCATCAGTGACTCGTACGAGCAGTACTTC. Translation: CAISDSYEQYF.

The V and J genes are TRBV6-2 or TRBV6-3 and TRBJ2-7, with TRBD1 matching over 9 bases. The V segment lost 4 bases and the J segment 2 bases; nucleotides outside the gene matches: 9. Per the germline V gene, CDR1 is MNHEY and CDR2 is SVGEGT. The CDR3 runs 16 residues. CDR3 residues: CASSSFGQGTTYEQYF. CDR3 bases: TGTGCCAGCAGTTCCTTCGGACAGGGGACAACCTACGAGCAGTACTTC.

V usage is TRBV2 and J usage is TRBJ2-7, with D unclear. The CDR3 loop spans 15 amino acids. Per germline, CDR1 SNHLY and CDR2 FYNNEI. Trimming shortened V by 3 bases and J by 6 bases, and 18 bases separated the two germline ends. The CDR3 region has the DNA TGTGCCAGCAGTGACGATTACCCGGCCGGCAGCGAGCAGTACTTC. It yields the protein CASSDDYPAGSEQYF.

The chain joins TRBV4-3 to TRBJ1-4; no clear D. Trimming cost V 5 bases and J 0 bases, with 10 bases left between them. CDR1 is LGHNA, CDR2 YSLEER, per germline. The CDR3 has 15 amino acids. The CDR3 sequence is CASSGGPTTNEKLFF. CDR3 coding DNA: TGCGCCAGCAGCGGAGGACCTACAACTAATGAAAAACTGTTTTTT.

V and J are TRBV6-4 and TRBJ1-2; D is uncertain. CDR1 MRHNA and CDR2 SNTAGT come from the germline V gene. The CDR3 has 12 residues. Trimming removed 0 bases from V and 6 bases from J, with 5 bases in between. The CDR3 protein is CASSDSTDGYTF. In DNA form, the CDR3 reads TGTGCCAGCAGTGACTCGACGGATGGCTACACCTTC.